This T cell receptor beta chain comes out of a study of lymphopenia after photon versus proton radiotherapy. Overall study findings and caveats: Proton therapy kept repertoires fairly stable, unlike photons, which gained effector/memory cells. Post-nadir diversity loss with photons came from oligoclonal expansion, particularly CD8+ Temra cells.

To note about this clone: The antigen is not known.

Trimming cost V 5 bases and J 5 bases, with 12 bases left between them. CDR1 is SNHLY, CDR2 FYNNEI, per germline. This CDR3 has 13 residues. Data came from immunoSEQ multiplex PCR; TCRdb stores just in-frame clones and leaves some out. The sample has approximately 13,000 clones, 82% seen once; the top ten hold approximately 27%. The receptor comes from a man over 45 with gastric cancer. The sample was peripheral blood, taken from a patient treated with photon-based radiotherapy. This rearrangement joins TRBV2 to TRBJ2-5; D not resolved. The CDR3 loop is CASSTALRETQYF. The CDR3 nucleotides read TGTGCCAGCAGTACGGCCTTAAGGGAGACCCAGTACTTC.